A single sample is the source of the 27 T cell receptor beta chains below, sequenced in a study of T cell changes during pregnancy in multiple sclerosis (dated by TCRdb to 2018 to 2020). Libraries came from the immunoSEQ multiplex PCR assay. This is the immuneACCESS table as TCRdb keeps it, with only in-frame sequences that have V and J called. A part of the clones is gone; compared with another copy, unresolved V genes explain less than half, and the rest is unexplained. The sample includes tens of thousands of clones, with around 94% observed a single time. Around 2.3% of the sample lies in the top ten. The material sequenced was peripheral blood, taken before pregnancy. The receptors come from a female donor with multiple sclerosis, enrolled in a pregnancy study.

Written as DNA, the CDR3 is TGTGCCAGCAGCTTAGAAGTGGGCCGCCCCTACGAGCAGTACTTC. Translation gives CASSLEVGRPYEQYF. This chain uses TRBV7-6 with TRBJ2-7, with no clear D. The CDR3 sequence is 15 residues long. V was shortened by 1 base and J by 2 bases, with 12 bases between the two germline ends. Germline-derived CDR1 and CDR2 are SGHVS and FNYEAQ.

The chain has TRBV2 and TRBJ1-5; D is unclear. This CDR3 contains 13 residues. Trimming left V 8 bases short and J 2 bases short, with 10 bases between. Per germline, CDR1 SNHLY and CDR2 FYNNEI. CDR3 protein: CASAFSGNQPQHF. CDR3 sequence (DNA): TGTGCCAGCGCCTTTAGCGGCAATCAGCCCCAGCATTTT.

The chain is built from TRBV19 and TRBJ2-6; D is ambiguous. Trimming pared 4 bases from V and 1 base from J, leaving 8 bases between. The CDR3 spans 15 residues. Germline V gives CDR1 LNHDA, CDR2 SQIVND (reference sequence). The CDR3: CASSNVLSGANVLTF. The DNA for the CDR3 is TGTGCCAGTAGTAATGTTCTGTCTGGGGCCAACGTCCTGACTTTC.

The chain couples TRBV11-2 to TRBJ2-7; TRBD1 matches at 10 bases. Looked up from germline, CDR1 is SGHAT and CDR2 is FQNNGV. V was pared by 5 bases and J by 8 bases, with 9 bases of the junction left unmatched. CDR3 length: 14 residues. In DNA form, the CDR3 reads TGTGCCAGCAGCCCCATCCGGGACAGGGGTCAGCAGTACTTC. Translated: CASSPIRDRGQQYF.

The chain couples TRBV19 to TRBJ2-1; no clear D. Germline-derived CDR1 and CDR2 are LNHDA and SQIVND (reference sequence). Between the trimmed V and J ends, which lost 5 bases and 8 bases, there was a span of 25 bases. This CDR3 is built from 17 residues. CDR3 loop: CASSASLLSRVLDEQFF. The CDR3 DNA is TGTGCCAGTAGTGCTTCGCTCCTTTCACGGGTATTGGATGAGCAGTTCTTC.

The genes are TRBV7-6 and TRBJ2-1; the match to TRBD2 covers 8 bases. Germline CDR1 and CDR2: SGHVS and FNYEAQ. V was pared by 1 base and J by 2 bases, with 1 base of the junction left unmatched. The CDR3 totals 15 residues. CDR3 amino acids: CASSLELAAYNEQFF. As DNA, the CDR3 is TGTGCCAGCAGCTTAGAACTAGCGGCCTACAATGAGCAGTTCTTC. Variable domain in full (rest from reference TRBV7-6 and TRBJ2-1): GAGVSQSPRYKVTKRGQDVALRCDPISGHVSLYWYRQALGQGPEFLTYFNYEAQQDKSGLPNDRFSAERPEGSISTLTIQRTEQRDSAMYRCASSLELAAYNEQFFGPGTRLTVL.

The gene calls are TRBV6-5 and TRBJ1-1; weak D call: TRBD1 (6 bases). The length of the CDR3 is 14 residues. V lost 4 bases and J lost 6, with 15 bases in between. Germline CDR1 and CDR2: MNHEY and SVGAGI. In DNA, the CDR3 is TGTGCCAGCAGTTCCTTAGGGGGGGGCCCTGAAGCTTTCTTT. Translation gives CASSSLGGGPEAFF.

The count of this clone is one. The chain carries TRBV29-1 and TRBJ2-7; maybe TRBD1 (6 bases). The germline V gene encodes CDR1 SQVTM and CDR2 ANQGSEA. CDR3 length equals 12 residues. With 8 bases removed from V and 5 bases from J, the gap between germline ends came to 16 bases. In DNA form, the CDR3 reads TGCAGCTCCCGGGACAACGCCAACGAGCAGTACTTC. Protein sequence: CSSRDNANEQYF.

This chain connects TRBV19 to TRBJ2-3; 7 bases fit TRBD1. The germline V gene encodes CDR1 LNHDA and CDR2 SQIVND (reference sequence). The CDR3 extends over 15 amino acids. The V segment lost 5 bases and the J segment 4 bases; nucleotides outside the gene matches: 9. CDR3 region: CASSPGGTRADTQYF. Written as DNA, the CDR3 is TGTGCCAGTAGTCCAGGGGGAACACGCGCAGATACGCAGTATTTT.

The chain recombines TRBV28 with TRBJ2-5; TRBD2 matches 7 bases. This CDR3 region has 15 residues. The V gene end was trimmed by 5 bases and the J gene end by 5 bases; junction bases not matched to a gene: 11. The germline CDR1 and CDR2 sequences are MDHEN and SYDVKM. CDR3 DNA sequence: TGTGCCAGCAGTCCCCCCCGCGGGAGTTCTGAGACCCAGTACTTC. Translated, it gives CASSPPRGSSETQYF. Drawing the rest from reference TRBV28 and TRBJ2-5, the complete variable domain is DVKVTQSSRYLVKRTGEKVFLECVQDMDHENMFWYRQDPGLGLRLIYFSYDVKMKEKGDIPEGYSVSREKKERFSLILESASTNQTSMYLCASSPPRGSSETQYFGPGTRLLVL.

In DNA form, the CDR3 reads TGTGCCAGCAGTCCATCCGGGGTCCAAGAGACCCAGTACTTC. Its protein product is CASSPSGVQETQYF. This chain connects TRBV6-6 to TRBJ2-5; D may be TRBD2 (5 bases). The CDR3 is 14 amino acids. Trimming stripped 5 bases from V and 1 base from J, with 11 bases between. Germline V gene sequence: CDR1 MNHNY, CDR2 SVGAGI (reference sequence).

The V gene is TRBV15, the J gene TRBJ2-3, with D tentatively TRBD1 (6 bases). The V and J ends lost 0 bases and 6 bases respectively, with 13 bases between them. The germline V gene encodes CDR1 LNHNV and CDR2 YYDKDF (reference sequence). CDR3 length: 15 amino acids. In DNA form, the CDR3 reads TGTGCCACCAGCAGAGATCCAGGGGCCAGCGATACGCAGTATTTT. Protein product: CATSRDPGASDTQYF.

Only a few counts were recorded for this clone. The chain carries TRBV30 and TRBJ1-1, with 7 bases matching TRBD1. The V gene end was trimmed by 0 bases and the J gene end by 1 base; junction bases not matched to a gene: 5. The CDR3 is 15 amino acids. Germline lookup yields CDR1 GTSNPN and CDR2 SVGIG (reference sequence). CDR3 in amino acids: CAWSVGQSGNTEAFF. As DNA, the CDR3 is TGTGCCTGGAGTGTGGGACAGTCAGGGAACACTGAAGCTTTCTTT.

The CDR3 protein is CASRALGGLLGETQYF. In DNA, the CDR3 is TGTGCCAGTAGAGCCCTGGGGGGTCTGTTGGGGGAGACCCAGTACTTC. The J gene is TRBJ2-5, the V gene TRBV19, with D possibly matching TRBD2 (6 bases). CDR3 length: 16 amino acids. V was clipped by 6 bases and J by 5 bases, with 22 bases between them. CDR1 is LNHDA and CDR2 is SQIVND in the germline V gene (reference sequence).

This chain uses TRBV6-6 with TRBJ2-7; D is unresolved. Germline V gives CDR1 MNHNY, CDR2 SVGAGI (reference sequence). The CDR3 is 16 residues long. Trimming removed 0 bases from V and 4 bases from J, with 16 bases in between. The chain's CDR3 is CASSYSMGQSQYEQYF. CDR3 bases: TGTGCCAGCAGTTACTCGATGGGCCAGAGCCAATACGAGCAGTACTTC.

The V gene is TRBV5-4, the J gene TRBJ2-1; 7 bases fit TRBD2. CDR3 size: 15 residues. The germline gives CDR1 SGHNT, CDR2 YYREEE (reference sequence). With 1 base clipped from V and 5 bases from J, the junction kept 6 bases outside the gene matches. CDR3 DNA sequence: TGTGCCAGCAGCTTGACTCAAGGGACTAACAATGAGCAGTTCTTC. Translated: CASSLTQGTNNEQFF.

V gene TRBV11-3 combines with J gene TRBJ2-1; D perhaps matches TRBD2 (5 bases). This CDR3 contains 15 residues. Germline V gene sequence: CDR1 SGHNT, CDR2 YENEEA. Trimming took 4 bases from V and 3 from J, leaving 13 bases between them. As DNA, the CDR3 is TGTGCCAGCAGCTCCCGAGCGGATCACTACAATGAGCAGTTCTTC. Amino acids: CASSSRADHYNEQFF.

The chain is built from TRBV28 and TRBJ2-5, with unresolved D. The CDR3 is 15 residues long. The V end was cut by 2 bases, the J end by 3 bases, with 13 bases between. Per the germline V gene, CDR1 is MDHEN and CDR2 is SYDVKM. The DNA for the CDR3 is TGTGCCAGCAGTTTACGCACTACTGATAAAGAGACCCAGTACTTC. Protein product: CASSLRTTDKETQYF.

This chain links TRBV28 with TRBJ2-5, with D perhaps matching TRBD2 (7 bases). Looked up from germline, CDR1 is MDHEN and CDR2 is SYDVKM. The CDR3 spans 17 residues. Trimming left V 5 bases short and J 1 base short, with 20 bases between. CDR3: CASSVEGGGGPQETQYF. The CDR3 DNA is TGTGCCAGCAGTGTCGAGGGAGGGGGAGGGCCCCAAGAGACCCAGTACTTC.

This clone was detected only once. The CDR3 is CASSQTGGRQPQHF. In DNA form, the CDR3 reads TGTGCCAGCAGCCAGACAGGGGGTAGACAGCCCCAGCATTTT. J is TRBJ1-5 and V is TRBV11-2; 9 nucleotides align to TRBD1. There are 14 residues in the CDR3. V was clipped by 5 bases and J by 7 bases; unmatched bases: 6. Germline loops: CDR1 SGHAT, CDR2 FQNNGV.

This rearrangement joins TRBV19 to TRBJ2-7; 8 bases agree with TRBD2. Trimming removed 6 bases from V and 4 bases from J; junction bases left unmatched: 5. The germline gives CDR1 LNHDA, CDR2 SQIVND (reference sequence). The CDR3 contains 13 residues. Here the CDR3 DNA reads TGTGCCAGTAGCCGGGGGGGGAGTTACGAGCAGTACTTC. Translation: CASSRGGSYEQYF.

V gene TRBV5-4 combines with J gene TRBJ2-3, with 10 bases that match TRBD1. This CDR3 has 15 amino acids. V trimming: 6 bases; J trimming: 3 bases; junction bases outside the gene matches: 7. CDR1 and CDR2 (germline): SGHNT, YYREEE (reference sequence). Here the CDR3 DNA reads TGTGCCAGCACCTCTAGGGACAGGGGTACAGATACGCAGTATTTT. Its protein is CASTSRDRGTDTQYF.

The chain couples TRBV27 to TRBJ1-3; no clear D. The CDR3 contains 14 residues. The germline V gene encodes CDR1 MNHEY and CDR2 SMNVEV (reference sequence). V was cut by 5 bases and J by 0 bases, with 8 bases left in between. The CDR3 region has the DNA TGTGCCAGCAGTATGACTTACTCTGGAAACACCATATATTTT. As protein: CASSMTYSGNTIYF.

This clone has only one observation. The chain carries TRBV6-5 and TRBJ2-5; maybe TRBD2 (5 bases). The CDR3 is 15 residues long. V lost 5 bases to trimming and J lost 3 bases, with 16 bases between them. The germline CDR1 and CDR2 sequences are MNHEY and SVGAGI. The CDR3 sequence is CASSGREPKEETQYF. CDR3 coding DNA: TGTGCCAGCAGTGGCCGGGAACCCAAGGAAGAGACCCAGTACTTC.

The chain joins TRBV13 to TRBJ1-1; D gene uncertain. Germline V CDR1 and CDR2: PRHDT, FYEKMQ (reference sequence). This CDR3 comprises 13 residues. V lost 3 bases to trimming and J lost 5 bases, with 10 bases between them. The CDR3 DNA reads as TGTGCCAGCAGCTTCCCGGGAGGGACTGAAGCTTTCTTT. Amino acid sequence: CASSFPGGTEAFF.

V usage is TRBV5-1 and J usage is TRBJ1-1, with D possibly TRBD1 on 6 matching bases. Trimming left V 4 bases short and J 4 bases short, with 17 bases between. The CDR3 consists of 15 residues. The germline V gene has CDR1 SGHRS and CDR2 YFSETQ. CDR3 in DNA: TGCGCCAGCAGCCTGACACAGGGTTCGAGCACTGAAGCTTTCTTT. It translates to CASSLTQGSSTEAFF.

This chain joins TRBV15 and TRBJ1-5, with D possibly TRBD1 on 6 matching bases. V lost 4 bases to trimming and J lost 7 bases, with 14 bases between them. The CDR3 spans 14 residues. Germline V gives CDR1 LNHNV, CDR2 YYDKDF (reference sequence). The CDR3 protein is CATSTEQGIQPQHF. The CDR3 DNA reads TGTGCCACCAGCACCGAACAGGGTATCCAGCCCCAGCATTTT.